This TCR beta chain came from a study of blood T cell repertoires in COVID-19. Here immunoSEQ multiplex PCR was the method, and the copy in TCRdb shows in-frame clones only, minus some. Among 300,000 to 350,000 clones listed, 85% to 90% were seen once. Cohort 3 donors counted as recovered after two negative PCRs, clearance, or resolved symptoms. Trimming cost V 2 bases and J 6 bases; bases outside gene matches: 6. In germline, CDR1 is MNHEY, CDR2 SMNVEV (reference sequence). The CDR3 loop spans 14 amino acids. The chain carries TRBV27 and TRBJ2-7; 8 bases map to TRBD1. The sequenced sample was PBMCs or T cells enriched from blood (not recorded which). The TCR originated in a woman in her twenties or thirties who had recovered from COVID-19. CDR3 sequence reads: CASSLLSRGLEQYF. CDR3 sequence (DNA): TGTGCCAGCAGTTTACTAAGCAGGGGGCTCGAGCAGTACTTC.